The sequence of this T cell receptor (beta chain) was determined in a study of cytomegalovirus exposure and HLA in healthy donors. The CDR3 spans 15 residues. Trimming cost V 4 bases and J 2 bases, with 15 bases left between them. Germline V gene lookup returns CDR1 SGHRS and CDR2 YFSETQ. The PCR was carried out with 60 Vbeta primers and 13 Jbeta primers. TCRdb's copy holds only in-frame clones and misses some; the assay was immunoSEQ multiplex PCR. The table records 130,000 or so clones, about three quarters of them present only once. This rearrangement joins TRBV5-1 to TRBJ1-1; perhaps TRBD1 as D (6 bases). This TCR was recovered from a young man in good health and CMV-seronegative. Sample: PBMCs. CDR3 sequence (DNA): TGCGCCAGCAGCCTACAGGGTTCTATTAACACTGAAGCTTTCTTT. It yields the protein CASSLQGSINTEAFF.